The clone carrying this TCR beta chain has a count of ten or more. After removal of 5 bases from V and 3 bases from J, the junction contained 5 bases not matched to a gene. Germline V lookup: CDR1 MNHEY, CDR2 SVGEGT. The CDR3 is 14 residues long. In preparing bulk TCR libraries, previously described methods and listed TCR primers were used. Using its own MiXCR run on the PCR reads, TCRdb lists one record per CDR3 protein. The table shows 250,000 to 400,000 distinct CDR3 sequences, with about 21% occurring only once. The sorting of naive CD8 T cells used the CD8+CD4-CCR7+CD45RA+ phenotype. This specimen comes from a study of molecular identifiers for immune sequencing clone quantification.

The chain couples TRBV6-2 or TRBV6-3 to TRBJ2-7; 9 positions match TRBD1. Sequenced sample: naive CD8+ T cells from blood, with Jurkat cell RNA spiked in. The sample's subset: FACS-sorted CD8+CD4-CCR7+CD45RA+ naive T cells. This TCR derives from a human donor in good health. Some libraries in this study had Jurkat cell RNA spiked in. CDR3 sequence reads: CASSATGGSYEQYF. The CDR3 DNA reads TGTGCCAGCAGTGCGACAGGGGGAAGCTACGAGCAGTACTTC.